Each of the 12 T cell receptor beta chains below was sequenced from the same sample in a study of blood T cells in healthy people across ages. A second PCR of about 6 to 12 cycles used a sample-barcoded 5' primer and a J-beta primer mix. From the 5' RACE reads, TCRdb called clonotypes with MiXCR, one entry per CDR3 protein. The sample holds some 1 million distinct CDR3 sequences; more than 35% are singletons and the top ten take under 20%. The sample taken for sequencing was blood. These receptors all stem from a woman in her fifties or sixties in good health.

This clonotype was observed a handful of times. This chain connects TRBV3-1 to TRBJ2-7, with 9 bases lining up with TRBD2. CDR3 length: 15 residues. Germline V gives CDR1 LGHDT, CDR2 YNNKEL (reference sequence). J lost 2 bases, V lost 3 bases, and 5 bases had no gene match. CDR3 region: CASSHEAGGTYEQYF. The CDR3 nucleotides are TGTGCCAGCAGCCACGAAGCGGGAGGAACCTACGAGCAGTACTTC.

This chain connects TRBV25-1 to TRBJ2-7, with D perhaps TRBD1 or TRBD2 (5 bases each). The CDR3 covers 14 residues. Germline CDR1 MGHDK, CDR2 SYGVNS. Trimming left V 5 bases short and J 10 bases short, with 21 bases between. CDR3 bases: TGTGCCAGCAGTAGGCTGGGGGAGAAAGAGGCCCAGTACTTC. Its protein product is CASSRLGEKEAQYF.

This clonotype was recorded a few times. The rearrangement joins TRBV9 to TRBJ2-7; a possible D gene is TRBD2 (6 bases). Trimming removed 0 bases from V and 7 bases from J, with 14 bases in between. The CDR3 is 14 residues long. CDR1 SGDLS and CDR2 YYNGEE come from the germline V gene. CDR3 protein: CASSVGSGSGEQYF. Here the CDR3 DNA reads TGTGCCAGCAGCGTAGGCAGCGGAAGCGGGGAGCAGTACTTC.

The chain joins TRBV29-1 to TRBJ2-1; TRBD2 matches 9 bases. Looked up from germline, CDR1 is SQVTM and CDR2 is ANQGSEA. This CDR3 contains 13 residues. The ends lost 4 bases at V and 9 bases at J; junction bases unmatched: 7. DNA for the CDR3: TGCAGCGTTGCGGCGGGAGGGCCCGGTGAGCAGTTCTTC. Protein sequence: CSVAAGGPGEQFF.

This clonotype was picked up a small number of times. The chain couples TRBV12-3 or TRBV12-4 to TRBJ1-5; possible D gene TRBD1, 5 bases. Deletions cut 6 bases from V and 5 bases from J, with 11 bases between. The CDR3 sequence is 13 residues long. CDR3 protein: CASSPRTHQPQHF. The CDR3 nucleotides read TGTGCCAGCAGCCCCCGGACACATCAGCCCCAGCATTTT.

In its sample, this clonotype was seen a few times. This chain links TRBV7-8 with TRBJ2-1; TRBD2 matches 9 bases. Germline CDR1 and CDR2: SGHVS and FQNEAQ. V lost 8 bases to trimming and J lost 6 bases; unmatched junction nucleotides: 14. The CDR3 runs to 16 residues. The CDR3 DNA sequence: TGTGCCAGCCGACGGGGAAATAGCGGGAGTGGCAATGAGCAGTTCTTC. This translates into CASRRGNSGSGNEQFF. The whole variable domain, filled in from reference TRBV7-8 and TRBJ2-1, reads GAGVSQSPRYKVAKRGQDVALRCDPISGHVSLFWYQQALGQGPEFLTYFQNEAQLDKSGLPSDRFFAERPEGSVSTLKIQRTQQEDSAVYLCASRRGNSGSGNEQFFGPGTRLTVL.

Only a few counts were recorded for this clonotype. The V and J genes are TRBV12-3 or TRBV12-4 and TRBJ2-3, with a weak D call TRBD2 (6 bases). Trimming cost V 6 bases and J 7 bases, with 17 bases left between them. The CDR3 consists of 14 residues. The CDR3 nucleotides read TGTGCCAGCAGCAACGGGAGACTTCGTAATACGCAGTATTTT. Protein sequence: CASSNGRLRNTQYF.

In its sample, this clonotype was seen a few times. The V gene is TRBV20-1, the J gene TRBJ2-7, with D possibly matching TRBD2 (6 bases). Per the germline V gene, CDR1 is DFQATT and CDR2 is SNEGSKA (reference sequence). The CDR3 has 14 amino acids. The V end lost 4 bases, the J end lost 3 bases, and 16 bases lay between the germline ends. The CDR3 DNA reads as TGCAGTGCTACCCCCAGGGACTTCTACTACGAGCAGTACTTC. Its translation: CSATPRDFYYEQYF.

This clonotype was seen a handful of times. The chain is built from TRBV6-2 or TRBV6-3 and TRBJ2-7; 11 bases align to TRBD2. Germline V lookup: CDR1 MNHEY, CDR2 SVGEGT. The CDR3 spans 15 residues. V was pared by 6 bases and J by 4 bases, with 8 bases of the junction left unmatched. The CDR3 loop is CASRPTSGIRYEQYF. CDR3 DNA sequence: TGTGCCAGCAGGCCGACTAGCGGGATTCGATACGAGCAGTACTTC.

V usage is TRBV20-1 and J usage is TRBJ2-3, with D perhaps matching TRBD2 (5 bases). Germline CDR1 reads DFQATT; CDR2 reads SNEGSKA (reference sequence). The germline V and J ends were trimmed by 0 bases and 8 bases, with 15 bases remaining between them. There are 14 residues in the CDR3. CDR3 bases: TGCAGTGCTAGAGAGGGCAGAGGGAGAGGTACGCAGTATTTT. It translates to CSAREGRGRGTQYF.

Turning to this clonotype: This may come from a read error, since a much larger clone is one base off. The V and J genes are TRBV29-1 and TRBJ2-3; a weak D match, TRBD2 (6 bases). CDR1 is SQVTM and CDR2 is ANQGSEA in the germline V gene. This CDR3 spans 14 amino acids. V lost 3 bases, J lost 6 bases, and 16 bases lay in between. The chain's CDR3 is CSVDGLAGSDTQYF. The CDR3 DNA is TGCAGCGTTGATGGTTTGGCGGGGAGTGATACGCAGTATTTT.

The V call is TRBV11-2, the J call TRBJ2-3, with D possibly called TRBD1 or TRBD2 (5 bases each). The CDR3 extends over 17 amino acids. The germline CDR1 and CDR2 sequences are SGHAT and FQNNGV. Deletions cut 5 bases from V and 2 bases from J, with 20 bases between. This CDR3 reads CASSVSIRGPDTDTQYF. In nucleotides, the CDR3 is TGTGCCAGCAGCGTCTCGATCCGGGGCCCGGACACAGATACGCAGTATTTT.